This T cell receptor (beta chain) was captured by sequencing in a study of CD8 T cells in ankylosing spondylitis. Study-level findings and limits: Seemingly characteristic of ankylosing spondylitis blood was a TCR beta motif consisting of about 8 highly homologous variants. CD8+ cells made up the disease-linked clones, which were relatively rare in peripheral blood.

It was by quantitative 5'-RACE with molecular barcodes that TCR beta libraries were made. TCRdb independently ran MiXCR on the 5' RACE reads; one entry per CDR3 protein. Altogether fewer than 550,000 distinct CDR3 sequences are present, about 5% being singletons, with the ten largest covering approximately 3.5%. The CDR3 length is 16 residues. The germline CDR1 and CDR2 sequences are DFQATT and SNEGSKA (reference sequence). The ends lost 5 bases at V and 5 bases at J; junction bases unmatched: 15. This clonotype was counted many times. The antigen remains undetermined. V gene TRBV20-1 combines with J gene TRBJ2-3, with 8 bases fitting TRBD1. The sequencing sample was made of blood, either unsorted or a sorted T cell fraction (not recorded which). The source is a male donor with ankylosing spondylitis. Written as DNA, the CDR3 is TGCAGTGCTTCCCGATGGGGTCAGGGGGCTATAGATACGCAGTATTTT. Translation: CSASRWGQGAIDTQYF.